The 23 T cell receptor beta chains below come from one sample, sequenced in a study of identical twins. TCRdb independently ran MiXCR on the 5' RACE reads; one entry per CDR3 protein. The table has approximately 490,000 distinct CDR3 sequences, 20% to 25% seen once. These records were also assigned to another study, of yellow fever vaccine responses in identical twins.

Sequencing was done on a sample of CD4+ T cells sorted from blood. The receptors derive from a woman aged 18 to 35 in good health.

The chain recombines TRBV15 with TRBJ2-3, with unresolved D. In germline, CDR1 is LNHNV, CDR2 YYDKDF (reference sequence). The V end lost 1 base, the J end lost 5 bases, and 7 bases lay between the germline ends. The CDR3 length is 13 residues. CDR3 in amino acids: CATSRAEGDTQYF. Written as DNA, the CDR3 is TGTGCCACCAGCAGAGCGGAAGGAGATACGCAGTATTTT.

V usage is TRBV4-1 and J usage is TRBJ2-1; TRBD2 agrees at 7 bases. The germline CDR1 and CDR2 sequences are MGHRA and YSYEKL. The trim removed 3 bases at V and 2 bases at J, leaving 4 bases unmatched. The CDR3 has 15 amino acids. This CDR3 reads CASSQAGVAYNEQFF. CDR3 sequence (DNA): TGCGCCAGCAGCCAGGCGGGAGTTGCCTACAATGAGCAGTTCTTC.

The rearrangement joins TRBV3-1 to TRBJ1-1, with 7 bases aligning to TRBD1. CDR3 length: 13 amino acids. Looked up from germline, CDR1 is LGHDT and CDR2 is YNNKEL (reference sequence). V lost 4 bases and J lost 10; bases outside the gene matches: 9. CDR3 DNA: TGTGCCAGCAGCCTAGACAGGGCACGGGGAGCTTTCTTT. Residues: CASSLDRARGAFF.

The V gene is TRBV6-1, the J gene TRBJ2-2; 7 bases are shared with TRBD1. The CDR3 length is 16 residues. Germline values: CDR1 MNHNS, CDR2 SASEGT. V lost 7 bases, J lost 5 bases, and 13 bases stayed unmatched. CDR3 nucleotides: TGTGCCAGCACGAGCTTTTCGACAGGGCGGACCGGGGAGCTGTTTTTT. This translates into CASTSFSTGRTGELFF.

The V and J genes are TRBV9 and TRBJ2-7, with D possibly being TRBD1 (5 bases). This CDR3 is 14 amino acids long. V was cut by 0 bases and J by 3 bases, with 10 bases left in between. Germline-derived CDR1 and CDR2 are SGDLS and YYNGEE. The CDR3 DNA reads TGTGCCAGCAGCGTAGAGGCAGGGAACTACGAGCAGTACTTC. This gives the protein CASSVEAGNYEQYF.

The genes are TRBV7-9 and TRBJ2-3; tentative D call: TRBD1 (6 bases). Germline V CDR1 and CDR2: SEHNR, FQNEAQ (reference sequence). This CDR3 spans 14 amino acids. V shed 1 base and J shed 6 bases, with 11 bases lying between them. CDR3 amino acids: CASSLGQDRDTQYF. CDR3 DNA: TGTGCCAGCAGCTTAGGACAGGATAGGGATACGCAGTATTTT.

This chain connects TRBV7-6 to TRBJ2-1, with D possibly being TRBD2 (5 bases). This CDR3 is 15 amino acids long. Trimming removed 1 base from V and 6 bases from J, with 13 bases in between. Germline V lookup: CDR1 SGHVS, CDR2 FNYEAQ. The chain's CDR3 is CASSLVGSGANEQFF. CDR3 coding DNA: TGTGCCAGCAGCTTAGTAGGGAGCGGTGCCAATGAGCAGTTCTTC.

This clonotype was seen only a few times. CDR3: CSVLTGGLETQYF. Written as DNA, the CDR3 is TGCAGCGTATTGACAGGGGGGTTGGAGACCCAGTACTTC. V usage is TRBV29-1 and J usage is TRBJ2-5, with 9 bases fitting TRBD1. The CDR3 contains 13 residues. The trim removed 6 bases at V and 5 bases at J, leaving 7 bases unmatched. Germline CDR1 is SQVTM and CDR2 is ANQGSEA.

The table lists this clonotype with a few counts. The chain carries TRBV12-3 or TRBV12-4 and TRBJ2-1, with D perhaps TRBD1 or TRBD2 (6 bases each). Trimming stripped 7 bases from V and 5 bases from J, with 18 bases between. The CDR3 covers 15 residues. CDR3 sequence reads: CASTTLGGPNNEQFF. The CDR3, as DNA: TGTGCCAGCACTACCCTAGGGGGGCCCAACAATGAGCAGTTCTTC.

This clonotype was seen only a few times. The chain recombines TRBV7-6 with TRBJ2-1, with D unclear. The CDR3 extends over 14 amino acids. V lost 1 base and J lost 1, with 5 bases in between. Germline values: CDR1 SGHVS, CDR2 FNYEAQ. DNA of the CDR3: TGTGCCAGCAGCTTAGTAAGGTCCTACAATGAGCAGTTCTTC. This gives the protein CASSLVRSYNEQFF.

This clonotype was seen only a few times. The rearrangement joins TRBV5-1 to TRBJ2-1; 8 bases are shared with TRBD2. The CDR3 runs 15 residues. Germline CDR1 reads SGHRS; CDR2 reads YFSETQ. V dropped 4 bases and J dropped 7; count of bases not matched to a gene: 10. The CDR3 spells CASSNDPSGGNEQFF. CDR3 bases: TGCGCCAGCAGCAACGACCCCAGCGGGGGTAATGAGCAGTTCTTC.

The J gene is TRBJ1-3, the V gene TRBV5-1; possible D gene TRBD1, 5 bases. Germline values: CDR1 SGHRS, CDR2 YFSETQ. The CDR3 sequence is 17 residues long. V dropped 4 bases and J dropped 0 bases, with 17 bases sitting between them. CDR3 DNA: TGCGCCAGCAGCCCCCCCACCGGGACGGACTCTGGAAACACCATATATTTT. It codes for CASSPPTGTDSGNTIYF.

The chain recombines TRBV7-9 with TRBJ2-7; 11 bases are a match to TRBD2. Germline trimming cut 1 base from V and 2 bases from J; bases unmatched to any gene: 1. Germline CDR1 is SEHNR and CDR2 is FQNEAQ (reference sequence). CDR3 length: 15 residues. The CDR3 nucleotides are TGTGCCAGCAGCTTAGGGACTAGCGGGCCCTACGAGCAGTACGTC. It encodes CASSLGTSGPYEQYV.

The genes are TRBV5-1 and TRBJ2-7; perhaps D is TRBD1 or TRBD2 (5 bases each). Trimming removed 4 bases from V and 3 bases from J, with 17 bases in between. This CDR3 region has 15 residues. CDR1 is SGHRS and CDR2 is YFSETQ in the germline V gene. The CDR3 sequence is CASSRTGTASYEQYV. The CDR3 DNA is TGCGCCAGCAGCCGTACCGGGACCGCGAGCTACGAGCAGTACGTC.

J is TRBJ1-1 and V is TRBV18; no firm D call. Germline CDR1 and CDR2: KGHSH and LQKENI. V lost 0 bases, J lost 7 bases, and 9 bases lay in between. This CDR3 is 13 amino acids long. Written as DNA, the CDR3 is TGTGCCAGCTCACCACCGATGGGCAGTGAAGCTTTCTTT. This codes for CASSPPMGSEAFF.

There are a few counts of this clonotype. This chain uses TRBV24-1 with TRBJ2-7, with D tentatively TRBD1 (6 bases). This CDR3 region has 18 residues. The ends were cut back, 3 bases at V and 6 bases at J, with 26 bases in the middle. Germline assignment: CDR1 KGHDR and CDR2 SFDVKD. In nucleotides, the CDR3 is TGTGCCACCAGTGATCTCCGACAGGTAAGGGGCCTAGGTGGCGAGCAGTACGTC. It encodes CATSDLRQVRGLGGEQYV.

The CDR3 is CSARVSGEEQYF. CDR3 DNA: TGCAGTGCTAGGGTCTCCGGGGAGGAGCAGTACTTC. The rearrangement uses TRBV20-1 and TRBJ2-7, with a weak D call TRBD2 (5 bases). This CDR3 has 12 amino acids. Germline V gives CDR1 DFQATT, CDR2 SNEGSKA (reference sequence). The V and J ends lost 3 bases and 7 bases respectively, with 13 bases between them.

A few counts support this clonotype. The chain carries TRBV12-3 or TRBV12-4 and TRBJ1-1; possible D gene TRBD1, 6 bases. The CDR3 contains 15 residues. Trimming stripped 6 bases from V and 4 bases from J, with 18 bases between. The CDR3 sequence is CASSSIGGGLTEAFF. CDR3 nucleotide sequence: TGTGCCAGCAGCTCGATAGGGGGGGGTCTCACTGAAGCTTTCTTT.

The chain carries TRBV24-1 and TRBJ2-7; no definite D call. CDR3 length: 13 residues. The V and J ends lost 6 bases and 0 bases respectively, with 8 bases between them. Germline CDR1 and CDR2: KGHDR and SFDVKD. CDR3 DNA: TGTGCCACCAGTAAGTCAGCCTCCTACGAGCAGTACTTC. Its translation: CATSKSASYEQYF.

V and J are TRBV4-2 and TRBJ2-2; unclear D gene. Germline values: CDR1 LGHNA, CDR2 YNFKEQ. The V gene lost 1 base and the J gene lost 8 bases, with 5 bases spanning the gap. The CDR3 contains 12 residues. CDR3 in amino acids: CASSQGRGELFF. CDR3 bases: TGTGCCAGCAGCCAAGGGAGAGGGGAGCTGTTTTTT.

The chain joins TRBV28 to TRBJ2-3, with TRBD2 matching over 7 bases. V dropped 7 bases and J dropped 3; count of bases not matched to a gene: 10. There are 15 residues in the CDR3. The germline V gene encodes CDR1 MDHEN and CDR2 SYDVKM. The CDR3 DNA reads TGTGCCAGCACCATATGGGGGGGGTTGACAGATACGCAGTATTTT. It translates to CASTIWGGLTDTQYF.

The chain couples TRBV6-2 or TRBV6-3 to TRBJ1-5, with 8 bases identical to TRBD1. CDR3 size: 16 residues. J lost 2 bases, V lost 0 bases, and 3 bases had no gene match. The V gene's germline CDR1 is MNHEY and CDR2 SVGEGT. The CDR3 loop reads CASSYSGQVGNQPQHF. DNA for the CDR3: TGTGCCAGCAGTTACTCGGGACAGGTCGGCAATCAGCCCCAGCATTTT.

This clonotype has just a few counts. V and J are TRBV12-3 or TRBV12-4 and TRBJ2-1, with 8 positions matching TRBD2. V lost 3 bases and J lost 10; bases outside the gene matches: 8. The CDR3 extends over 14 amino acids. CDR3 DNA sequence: TGTGCCAGCAGTTTGAGCGCGGGAGGCAGGGAGCAGTTCTTC. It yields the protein CASSLSAGGREQFF.